The next 32 T cell receptor beta chains were all read from a single sample in a study of shared clonotypes between healthy human individuals. Generated by immunoSEQ multiplex PCR, the TCRdb table keeps only in-frame clones and is missing some. The sample has roughly 1,600,000 clones; just under 99% are singletons. Material: naive CD4+ T cells sorted from blood. Subset defined: CD45RA+ positively selected. These receptors originate from a young man in good health.

The V and J genes are TRBV7-8 and TRBJ2-6; no clear D gene. Germline CDR1 reads SGHVS; CDR2 reads FQNEAQ. V shed 8 bases and J shed 0 bases, with 8 bases lying between them. CDR3 length equals 14 residues. The CDR3, as DNA: TGTGCCAGCCCCGGCGCCTCTGGGGCCAACGTCCTGACTTTC. This translates into CASPGASGANVLTF.

This clone has just one count. The V gene is TRBV7-2, the J gene TRBJ2-1; TRBD2 agrees at 11 bases. This CDR3 comprises 16 residues. V was clipped by 5 bases and J by 2 bases; unmatched bases: 5. Germline assignment: CDR1 SGHTA and CDR2 FQGNSA. This CDR3 is CASSPRLAGPYNEQFF. The CDR3, as DNA: TGTGCCAGCAGCCCCCGACTAGCGGGACCCTACAATGAGCAGTTCTTC.

CDR3: CASSSQGGRNNEQFF. CDR3 in DNA: TGTGCCAGCAGCTCACAAGGGGGGAGGAACAATGAGCAGTTCTTC. The V gene is TRBV9, the J gene TRBJ2-1; the D gene could be TRBD1 or TRBD2 (6 bases each). V lost 4 bases and J lost 5, with 16 bases in between. The CDR3 sequence is 15 residues long. Germline loops: CDR1 SGDLS, CDR2 YYNGEE. The variable domain in full, with the rest retrieved from reference TRBV9 and TRBJ2-1, is DSGVTQTPKHLITATGQRVTLRCSPRSGDLSVYWYQQSLDQGLQFLIQYYNGEERAKGNILERFSAQQFPDLHSELNLSSLELGDSALYFCASSSQGGRNNEQFFGPGTRLTVL.

A word on this clone: This CDR3 is also generated by other DNA sequences in the sample. This chain connects TRBV5-1 to TRBJ1-1; D is ambiguous. The CDR3 consists of 13 residues. Trimming removed 4 bases at V and 1 base at J, with 8 bases between. Germline loops: CDR1 SGHRS, CDR2 YFSETQ. Here the CDR3 DNA reads TGCGCCAGCAGCCTGGGTACGAACACTGAAGCTTTCTTT. Protein sequence: CASSLGTNTEAFF.

This rearrangement joins TRBV6-5 to TRBJ2-7, with a possible D match to TRBD2 (6 bases). The CDR3 is 13 amino acids. Trimming left V 6 bases short and J 0 bases short, with 9 bases between. Germline CDR1 is MNHEY and CDR2 is SVGAGI. CDR3 coding DNA: TGTGCCAGCAGATGGAGGGCCTCCTACGAGCAGTACTTC. This gives the protein CASRWRASYEQYF.

The rearrangement uses TRBV21-1 and TRBJ2-7; no DNA check was done on the table's D call, TRBD1. TRBV21-1 is a pseudogene. The CDR3 loop spans 16 amino acids. The DNA of the CDR3 is TGTGCCAGCAGCGACCTGCCGGGACACAGCTCCTACGAGCAGTACTTC. It codes for CASSDLPGHSSYEQYF.

The V call is TRBV5-1, the J call TRBJ2-1; D possibly corresponds to TRBD1 (6 bases). The length of the CDR3 is 13 residues. Trimming removed 0 bases at V and 7 bases at J, with 8 bases between. CDR1 and CDR2 (germline): SGHRS, YFSETQ. As DNA, the CDR3 is TGCGCCAGCAGCTTGGCGCAGGGGAATGAGCAGTTCTTC. Translation gives CASSLAQGNEQFF. The variable domain in full, with the rest retrieved from reference TRBV5-1 and TRBJ2-1, is KAGVTQTPRYLIKTRGQQVTLSCSPISGHRSVSWYQQTPGQGLQFLFEYFSETQRNKGNFPGRFSGRQFSNSRSEMNVSTLELGDSALYLCASSLAQGNEQFFGPGTRLTVL.

Only one count was recorded for this clone. The J gene is TRBJ2-5, the V gene TRBV10-3; D is perhaps TRBD2 (6 bases). The CDR3 extends over 14 amino acids. The V and J ends lost 0 bases and 1 base respectively, with 6 bases between them. Germline V gene data show CDR1 as ENHRY and CDR2 as SYGVKD. This chain's CDR3 is CAISESTSQETQYF. The CDR3 nucleotides are TGTGCCATCAGTGAGTCGACTAGCCAAGAGACCCAGTACTTC.

The chain couples TRBV2 to TRBJ2-3, with D hard to call. Trimming pared 5 bases from V and 2 bases from J, leaving 5 bases between. The CDR3 is 12 residues long. CDR1 is SNHLY and CDR2 is FYNNEI in the germline V gene. The CDR3 region is CASSPNTDTQYF. The CDR3 DNA sequence: TGTGCCAGCAGTCCGAACACAGATACGCAGTATTTT.

V is TRBV5-6 and J is TRBJ2-2, with a tentative D call TRBD2 (5 bases). Germline V gene data show CDR1 as SGHDT and CDR2 as YYEEEE. With 1 base removed from V and 6 bases from J, the gap between germline ends came to 10 bases. CDR3 length equals 14 residues. CDR3: CASSLFGEPGELFF. The CDR3 coding sequence is TGTGCCAGCAGCTTGTTTGGGGAGCCCGGGGAGCTGTTTTTT. The full variable domain, in which reference TRBV5-6 and TRBJ2-2 provide the parts outside the CDR3, is DAGVTQSPTHLIKTRGQQVTLRCSPKSGHDTVSWYQQALGQGPQFIFQYYEEEERQRGNFPDRFSGHQFPNYSSELNVNALLLGDSALYLCASSLFGEPGELFFGEGSRLTVL.

The chain employs TRBV5-1 and TRBJ2-3; 10 bases map to TRBD2. The CDR3 is 17 residues long. Germline V gives CDR1 SGHRS, CDR2 YFSETQ. Unmatched junction bases numbered 4, after V lost 0 bases and J lost 0 bases. The CDR3 DNA sequence: TGCGCCAGCAGCTTGGACCTGACTAGCGGGAGCACAGATACGCAGTATTTT. Translated, it gives CASSLDLTSGSTDTQYF.

The V gene is TRBV18, the J gene TRBJ2-5; 9 bases agree with TRBD2. The trim removed 3 bases at V and 2 bases at J, leaving 4 bases unmatched. The CDR3 sequence is 15 residues long. Per germline, CDR1 KGHSH and CDR2 LQKENI. CDR3 amino acids: CASSPLAGPQETQYF. The DNA for the CDR3 is TGTGCCAGCTCACCCCTAGCGGGACCACAAGAGACCCAGTACTTC.

The V and J genes are TRBV18 and TRBJ2-7; D perhaps matches TRBD1 (5 bases). CDR1 and CDR2 (germline): KGHSH, LQKENI. This CDR3 contains 14 residues. The V and J ends lost 2 bases and 6 bases respectively, with 14 bases between them. The CDR3 reads CASSPKWAGSEQYF. Written as DNA, the CDR3 is TGTGCCAGCTCACCAAAGTGGGCAGGGTCCGAGCAGTACTTC.

This clone was seen only a few times. The sample has other DNA sequences that encode this CDR3 too. The rearrangement uses TRBV5-4 and TRBJ2-5, with D perhaps TRBD2 (5 bases). Trimming took off 0 bases at V and 5 bases at J, with 5 bases between the two ends. Per germline, CDR1 SGHNT and CDR2 YYREEE (reference sequence). The CDR3 extends over 12 amino acids. The CDR3 reads CASSLAGETQYF. The CDR3 DNA is TGTGCCAGCAGCTTGGCGGGGGAGACCCAGTACTTC.

This sequence joins TRBV7-9 and TRBJ2-7; D may be TRBD1 or TRBD2 (8 bases each). The CDR3 consists of 17 residues. Trimming shortened V by 5 bases and J by 2 bases, and 22 bases separated the two germline ends. Germline V gene sequence: CDR1 SEHNR, CDR2 FQNEAQ (reference sequence). CDR3 region: CASSPQGASGLPYEQYF. The CDR3 DNA reads as TGTGCCAGCAGCCCTCAGGGGGCTAGCGGGCTTCCCTACGAGCAGTACTTC.

The genes are TRBV7-3 and TRBJ1-1, with 9 bases lining up with TRBD1. The V gene's germline CDR1 is SGHTA and CDR2 FQGTGA. V lost 3 bases and J lost 2; bases outside the gene matches: 1. This CDR3 spans 14 amino acids. Written as DNA, the CDR3 is TGTGCCAGCAGCTTGGGACAGGGAAACACTGAAGCTTTCTTT. It specifies CASSLGQGNTEAFF.

The chain links TRBV5-5 to TRBJ1-1, with 7 bases matching TRBD1. The germline gives CDR1 SGHKS, CDR2 YYEKEE (reference sequence). This CDR3 has 14 residues. V lost 6 bases to trimming and J lost 1 base; unmatched junction nucleotides: 6. The CDR3 region has the DNA TGTGCCAGCACTAAGACAGGGAGGAACACTGAAGCTTTCTTT. Amino acids: CASTKTGRNTEAFF.

About this clone itself: At the DNA level, this CDR3 is encoded by other sequences in the same sample as well. The chain recombines TRBV28 with TRBJ1-2; D is unclear. V dropped 3 bases and J dropped 5 bases, with 7 bases sitting between them. Germline CDR1 and CDR2: MDHEN and SYDVKM. The CDR3 is 12 amino acids. The CDR3 sequence: CASSFRGYGYTF. For the CDR3, the DNA is TGTGCCAGCAGTTTCCGCGGATATGGCTACACCTTC.

The V call is TRBV7-8, the J call TRBJ1-1; no firm D call. V was trimmed by 1 base and J by 1 base, leaving 7 bases between them. Germline CDR1 reads SGHVS; CDR2 reads FQNEAQ. The CDR3 contains 14 residues. CDR3 protein: CASSLGHSNTEAFF. CDR3 bases: TGTGCCAGCAGCTTAGGGCACTCGAACACTGAAGCTTTCTTT.

V gene TRBV10-3 combines with J gene TRBJ1-3, with a tentative D call TRBD1 (5 bases). With 6 bases removed from V and 8 bases from J, the gap between germline ends came to 11 bases. The CDR3 is 12 residues long. CDR1 is ENHRY and CDR2 is SYGVKD in the germline V gene. The CDR3 nucleotides are TGTGCCATCAGAGAACAGGAGGACACCATATATTTT. This gives the protein CAIREQEDTIYF.

The chain is built from TRBV29-1 and TRBJ2-2; perhaps D is TRBD1 or TRBD2 (5 bases each). Germline lookup yields CDR1 SQVTM and CDR2 ANQGSEA. V lost 6 bases and J 6 bases, leaving 14 bases between the germline ends. This CDR3 has 13 residues. Here the CDR3 DNA reads TGCAGCGTGGGGGAAACGGCCTCCGGGGAGCTGTTTTTT. Its translation is CSVGETASGELFF.

With regard to this clone: This CDR3 is also generated by other DNA sequences in the sample. The CDR3 loop is CASSEERSYEQYF. The CDR3 DNA sequence: TGTGCCAGCAGTGAGGAAAGAAGCTACGAGCAGTACTTC. V gene TRBV2 combines with J gene TRBJ2-7; D remains ambiguous. Trimming stripped 3 bases from V and 3 bases from J, with 9 bases between. CDR1 is SNHLY, CDR2 FYNNEI, per germline. This CDR3 has 13 amino acids.

The chain is built from TRBV2 and TRBJ2-7; no definite D call. V lost 8 bases and J lost 2, with 13 bases in between. The CDR3 has 13 residues. Germline lookup yields CDR1 SNHLY and CDR2 FYNNEI. The CDR3: CASEKTQPYEQYF. CDR3 nucleotides: TGTGCCAGCGAAAAGACACAACCCTACGAGCAGTACTTC.

V gene TRBV7-3 combines with J gene TRBJ2-3; 8 bases agree with TRBD1. The CDR3 has 17 amino acids. J was trimmed by 4 bases and V by 5 bases; bases with no gene match: 14. Looked up from germline, CDR1 is SGHTA and CDR2 is FQGTGA. For the CDR3, the DNA is TGTGCCAGCAGCGGACCGGCTTGGACAGGGTCATCAGATACGCAGTATTTT. Translation: CASSGPAWTGSSDTQYF.

In this sample, this clone turned up once. The chain joins TRBV18 to TRBJ2-1; D unresolved. The CDR3 covers 15 residues. Trimming shortened V by 3 bases and J by 6 bases, and 15 bases separated the two germline ends. Germline CDR1 KGHSH, CDR2 LQKENI. The CDR3 bases are TGTGCCAGCTCACCTAACCGTAACGTAGGCAATGAGCAGTTCTTC. Its translation is CASSPNRNVGNEQFF.

This chain links TRBV2 with TRBJ1-2, with 8 bases fitting TRBD1. CDR3 length: 11 amino acids. V lost 7 bases to trimming and J lost 8 bases; unmatched junction nucleotides: 3. Germline CDR1 SNHLY, CDR2 FYNNEI. The CDR3: CASTGGWGYTF. The CDR3 bases are TGTGCCAGCACAGGGGGCTGGGGCTACACCTTC.

The chain is built from TRBV18 and TRBJ2-7; TRBD1 aligns across 9 bases. Germline lookup yields CDR1 KGHSH and CDR2 LQKENI. CDR3 size: 15 residues. The junction had 9 bases not matched to a gene; V was cut back by 4 bases and J by 5 bases. The CDR3 DNA sequence: TGTGCCAGCTCACAGCCCGGGACAGGGACGGACGAGCAGTACTTC. Translating it yields CASSQPGTGTDEQYF.

The chain recombines TRBV7-9 with TRBJ2-1; 8 bases are a match to TRBD1. CDR1 and CDR2 (germline): SEHNR, FQNEAQ (reference sequence). The CDR3 is 14 residues long. V lost 3 bases and J lost 8; bases outside the gene matches: 6. CDR3 in amino acids: CASSLEQGAYEQFF. DNA for the CDR3: TGTGCCAGCAGCTTGGAGCAGGGGGCTTATGAGCAGTTCTTC.

The chain couples TRBV4-1 to TRBJ2-1, with D unresolved. The CDR3 spans 13 residues. The V end lost 0 bases, the J end lost 11 bases, and 11 bases lay between the germline ends. Germline CDR1 is MGHRA and CDR2 is YSYEKL. DNA of the CDR3: TGCGCCAGCAGCCAAGATCCCCTCACTCAGCAGTTCTTC. Translation: CASSQDPLTQQFF.

This chain uses TRBV10-2 with TRBJ2-7; 12 bases map to TRBD2. J gave up 2 bases and V 6 bases, and 11 bases lay outside the gene matches. Germline V gene sequence: CDR1 WSHSY, CDR2 SAAADI. The CDR3 covers 17 residues. The CDR3 reads CASSEPTSGRDPYEQYF. Written as DNA, the CDR3 is TGCGCCAGCAGCGAGCCGACTAGCGGGAGAGACCCCTACGAGCAGTACTTC.

The rearrangement uses TRBV18 and TRBJ2-5, with D possibly being TRBD1 (5 bases). Trimming removed 0 bases from V and 5 bases from J, with 16 bases in between. This CDR3 spans 16 amino acids. Germline CDR1 KGHSH, CDR2 LQKENI. The CDR3 nucleotides read TGTGCCAGCTCACCACCGGGGCCCGTAAGCTGGGAGACCCAGTACTTC. This encodes CASSPPGPVSWETQYF.

The CDR3 bases are TGTGCCAGCAGCGGACTAGCGGGAGGGACCGGGGAGCTGTTTTTT. It encodes CASSGLAGGTGELFF. V is TRBV11-3 and J is TRBJ2-2, with 15 bases identical to TRBD2. CDR3 length equals 15 residues. The trim removed 5 bases at V and 5 bases at J, leaving 0 bases unmatched. Germline CDR1 reads SGHNT; CDR2 reads YENEEA.